These 16 T cell receptor beta chains were all obtained from the same sample, sequenced in a study of T-cell memory formation after mild COVID-19. In TCRdb, the 5' RACE reads were re-called with MiXCR into one record per CDR3 protein. The sample has 150,000 or so distinct CDR3 sequences, about 15% seen once; the top ten hold roughly 15%. Source material: PBMCs or a T cell subset sorted from them (not recorded which). The receptors originated from an adult woman who had mild COVID-19 (a few samples of this study predate the infection). Cell type and time point are not known.

Only a few counts were recorded for this clonotype. The V call is TRBV6-5, the J call TRBJ2-7; 9 bases align to TRBD1. The length of the CDR3 is 15 residues. The J segment lost 2 bases and the V segment lost 5 bases, leaving 7 bases of the junction unmatched. Germline CDR1 and CDR2: MNHEY and SVGAGI. The CDR3 loop is CASSPGTGRAYEQYF. The CDR3, as DNA: TGTGCCAGCAGTCCCGGGACAGGGAGAGCCTACGAGCAGTACTTC.

The rearrangement uses TRBV7-9 and TRBJ2-7, with 9 bases aligning to TRBD1. V lost 3 bases, J lost 3 bases, and 9 bases stayed unmatched. This CDR3 region has 16 residues. Germline CDR1 reads SEHNR; CDR2 reads FQNEAQ (reference sequence). The CDR3 sequence is CASSFNRRGQGYEQYF. DNA for the CDR3: TGTGCCAGCAGCTTCAACCGGAGGGGACAGGGCTACGAGCAGTACTTC.

This rearrangement joins TRBV18 to TRBJ2-3, with D unresolved. The CDR3 spans 15 residues. The germline CDR1 and CDR2 sequences are KGHSH and LQKENI. Trimming shortened V by 3 bases and J by 0 bases, and 10 bases separated the two germline ends. CDR3 region: CASSPIGDSTDTQYF. CDR3 nucleotides: TGTGCCAGCTCACCGATCGGTGATAGCACAGATACGCAGTATTTT. The whole variable domain, filled in from reference TRBV18 and TRBJ2-3, reads NAGVMQNPRHLVRRRGQEARLRCSPMKGHSHVYWYRQLPEEGLKFMVYLQKENIIDESGMPKERFSAEFPKEGPSILRIQQVVRGDSAAYFCASSPIGDSTDTQYFGPGTRLTVL.

This chain uses TRBV2 with TRBJ1-2; TRBD1 matches at 8 bases. Germline CDR1 reads SNHLY; CDR2 reads FYNNEI. V gave up 8 bases and J gave up 2 bases; unmatched junction bases: 10. The CDR3 extends over 15 amino acids. CDR3 amino acids: CASLQPGQGNYGYTF. Written as DNA, the CDR3 is TGTGCCAGCCTACAACCCGGACAGGGAAACTATGGCTACACCTTC. Full variable domain (missing parts from reference TRBV2 and TRBJ1-2): EPEVTQTPSHQVTQMGQEVILRCVPISNHLYFYWYRQILGQKVEFLVSFYNNEISEKSEIFDDQFSVERPDGSNFTLKIRSTKLEDSAMYFCASLQPGQGNYGYTFGSGTRLTVV.

The genes are TRBV23-1 and TRBJ2-1; D is unresolved. Being an ORF, TRBV23-1 has a function that is uncertain. The CDR3 covers 15 residues. Between the trimmed V and J ends, which lost 0 bases and 2 bases, there was a span of 8 bases. Here the CDR3 DNA reads TGCGCCAGCAGTCAATCGCGGCAGCCCTACAATGAGCAGTTCTTC. Protein product: CASSQSRQPYNEQFF.

This clonotype was recorded a few times. This sequence joins TRBV12-3 or TRBV12-4 and TRBJ2-1, with D tentatively TRBD2 (6 bases). There are 15 residues in the CDR3. V dropped 8 bases and J dropped 1 base, with 15 bases sitting between them. This CDR3 is CASPVRRASYNEQFF. In DNA, the CDR3 is TGTGCCAGCCCAGTACGGAGGGCATCCTACAATGAGCAGTTCTTC.

This clonotype has more than one count but fewer than ten. The chain employs TRBV4-2 and TRBJ1-2; 10 bases align to TRBD1. The V and J ends lost 3 bases and 7 bases, in that order; junction bases with no gene match: 2. Per the germline V gene, CDR1 is LGHNA and CDR2 is YNFKEQ. The CDR3 totals 13 residues. The CDR3 DNA sequence: TGTGCCAGCAGCCACAGGGACAGGGGTGGCTACACCTTC. The encoded protein is CASSHRDRGGYTF.

This clonotype was counted between two and nine times. This chain joins TRBV9 and TRBJ1-4, with D unclear. Trimming removed 0 bases at V and 3 bases at J, with 3 bases between. CDR1 is SGDLS, CDR2 YYNGEE, per germline. This CDR3 has 13 amino acids. Here the CDR3 DNA reads TGTGCCAGCAGCGTAGATTCTAATGAAAAACTGTTTTTT. This codes for CASSVDSNEKLFF.

V is TRBV7-6 and J is TRBJ2-5; 12 nucleotides match TRBD2. The CDR3 is made up of 18 amino acids. Trimming at V came to 2 bases and at J to 5 bases, leaving 12 bases not matched to a gene. The V gene's germline CDR1 is SGHVS and CDR2 FNYEAQ. CDR3 sequence reads: CASSLPYRTSGKGETQYF. The CDR3 nucleotides read TGTGCCAGCAGCTTACCCTATCGGACTAGCGGGAAGGGTGAGACCCAGTACTTC.

The rearrangement uses TRBV7-9 and TRBJ1-1, with D perhaps matching TRBD1 (6 bases). Trimming took 5 bases from V and 3 from J, leaving 13 bases between them. The V gene's germline CDR1 is SEHNR and CDR2 FQNEAQ (reference sequence). This CDR3 region has 14 residues. CDR3 in amino acids: CASSTQGFDTEAFF. In nucleotides, the CDR3 is TGTGCCAGCAGCACCCAGGGGTTTGACACTGAAGCTTTCTTT.

The genes are TRBV5-1 and TRBJ1-1; tentative D call: TRBD1 (5 bases). CDR3 length equals 17 residues. Between the trimmed V and J ends, which lost 4 bases and 3 bases, there was a span of 22 bases. From germline, CDR1 is SGHRS and CDR2 YFSETQ. CDR3 in amino acids: CASSPRAREWTDTEAFF. Written as DNA, the CDR3 is TGCGCCAGCAGCCCCAGGGCACGGGAGTGGACGGACACTGAAGCTTTCTTT. Combining the CDR3 with reference TRBV5-1 and TRBJ1-1 gives the whole variable domain KAGVTQTPRYLIKTRGQQVTLSCSPISGHRSVSWYQQTPGQGLQFLFEYFSETQRNKGNFPGRFSGRQFSNSRSEMNVSTLELGDSALYLCASSPRAREWTDTEAFFGQGTRLTVV.

The V and J genes are TRBV5-1 and TRBJ1-6, with a tentative D call TRBD1 (5 bases). V lost 0 bases and J lost 9, with 13 bases in between. This CDR3 has 15 amino acids. Germline CDR1 SGHRS, CDR2 YFSETQ. CDR3 in DNA: TGCGCCAGCAGCTTGGACCGGGGGACGGGTTCACCCCTCCACTTT. Protein sequence: CASSLDRGTGSPLHF.

The chain couples TRBV5-8 to TRBJ2-2; D is ambiguous. From germline, CDR1 is SGHTS and CDR2 YDEGEE. Trimming pared 1 base from V and 0 bases from J, leaving 4 bases between. The CDR3 loop spans 14 amino acids. The CDR3 DNA sequence: TGTGCCAGCAGCTTGTGGGCGAACACCGGGGAGCTGTTTTTT. Its translation is CASSLWANTGELFF.

The V gene is TRBV6-2 or TRBV6-3, the J gene TRBJ2-6, with 12 bases that match TRBD2. Trimming at V came to 2 bases and at J to 0 bases, leaving 2 bases not matched to a gene. Germline V CDR1 and CDR2: MNHEY, SVGEGT. The length of the CDR3 is 18 residues. In nucleotides, the CDR3 is TGTGCCAGCAGTTACCGGACTAGCGGGGCCTCTGGGGCCAACGTCCTGACTTTC. It translates to CASSYRTSGASGANVLTF.

This clonotype has just a few counts. The J gene is TRBJ2-3, the V gene TRBV5-6; 8 bases map to TRBD2. Germline assignment: CDR1 SGHDT and CDR2 YYEEEE. This CDR3 region has 18 residues. With 2 bases clipped from V and 7 bases from J, the junction kept 18 bases outside the gene matches. This CDR3 is CASSFLPGGGPLGHTQYF. The CDR3 DNA is TGTGCCAGCAGCTTTTTGCCCGGGGGGGGCCCACTTGGGCATACGCAGTATTTT. Combining the CDR3 with reference TRBV5-6 and TRBJ2-3 gives the whole variable domain DAGVTQSPTHLIKTRGQQVTLRCSPKSGHDTVSWYQQALGQGPQFIFQYYEEEERQRGNFPDRFSGHQFPNYSSELNVNALLLGDSALYLCASSFLPGGGPLGHTQYFGPGTRLTVL.

This clonotype was seen a handful of times. V usage is TRBV24-1 and J usage is TRBJ2-3; D is perhaps TRBD1 (7 bases). CDR3 size: 15 residues. Germline CDR1 and CDR2: KGHDR and SFDVKD. The V and J ends lost 3 bases and 5 bases respectively, with 14 bases between them. The CDR3 is CATSDPGGSLDTQYF. In nucleotides, the CDR3 is TGTGCCACCAGTGATCCAGGGGGGTCTTTAGATACGCAGTATTTT.